This record covers a single T cell receptor (beta chain). Its antigen is not yet known. Per-base qualities were not stored, and no clone one base away is much larger. In the same sample, other DNA sequences code for this CDR3. The sample originates from a study of CD8+ T cells in alopecia areata listed by TCRdb under 2018. Regarding the study in general: The study used high-throughput TCRbeta sequencing to examine T cell clonal expansion in alopecia areata, in both the C3H/HeJ mouse model and human patients. RNA was extracted with the PAXgene miRNA kit for fixed scalp, the miRNeasy kit for PBMCs, and the RNeasy kit for mouse skin. In humans, TCRbeta sequencing was performed on scalp tissue and on sorted CD4+ and CD8+ peripheral blood T cells from healthy controls and from patients with patchy or totalis/universalis alopecia areata. Scalp clonality was compared among normal scalp (n=4), patchy alopecia areata scalp (n=8), and alopecia totalis/universalis scalp (n=8). TCRbeta CDR3 regions were amplified by immunoSEQ multiplex PCR with 35 Vbeta forward and 13 Jbeta reverse primers. The study at large found these results: Unlike mouse skin, where gammadelta T cells dominate, normal human skin contains resident alphabeta T cells that get sequenced too, which complicates analysis of the scalp TCR repertoire. TCR sequences shared between patients were less clear than in mice, possibly partly because of HLA diversity in the patient population. Lesional scalp, especially in alopecia totalis/universalis, showed higher clonality and more expanded CD8+ clones than normal scalp, suggesting antigenic drive.

Libraries were constructed by the immunoSEQ multiplex PCR assay. RNA was extracted from all samples and reverse transcribed into cDNA as template for TCR sequencing. SuperScript III was used to make first-strand cDNA, primed with a 2:1 mix of oligo-dT and random hexamers. A synthetic immune receptor repertoire was used to gauge amplification bias, and whatever bias remained was removed computationally. The authors' pipeline ran thus. After raw reads were preprocessed to remove errors, the CDR3 was defined following IMGT conventions as running from the conserved cysteine to phenylalanine. To get clonality, Shannon entropy was normalized by log2 of the number of productive unique TCRs and the result was subtracted from 1. Scalp TCRbeta sequences were cross-referenced with sorted blood CD4 and CD8 repertoires so that the CD4 or CD8 identity of scalp clones could be inferred. The table was pulled from immuneACCESS by TCRdb, which kept in-frame rearrangements only. Such tables lose some clones; where checked, under half of the loss comes from unresolved V genes, and the rest has no known cause. That table furnishes V, J and clone size, whereas the DNA furnished D and trimming. This sample holds 120,000 or so clones; about 60% were observed only once. Of the sample, about 3% is held by the ten largest clones.

PBMCs were separated by density centrifugation and stained for CD3, CD4 and CD8, after which CD4+ and CD8+ T cells were sorted on a FACSAria. Scalp biopsies and blood samples were provided by unaffected controls. Per the germline V gene, LGHNA is the CDR1 and YNFKEQ is the CDR2. Measured from the cysteine to the phenylalanine, the CDR3 is 14 residues long. CDR3 DNA only is kept here, 42 bases in frame from base 1. V and J are truncated by 3 bases and 1 base respectively, leaving an intervening sequence of 9 bases. The V and J segments used are TRBV4-2 and TRBJ1-1, with TRBD1 perhaps the D gene, on 5 matching bases. Sequencing used CD4+ T cells sorted from blood. This clonotype was sampled from a human donor in good health. The nucleotides are TGTGCCAGCAGCCAGGACGGGACGAACACTGAAGCTTTCTTT. The encoded protein is CASSQDGTNTEAFF.